The clone carrying this TCR beta chain was observed at least ten times. Its antigen remains unknown. The data were obtained in a study of human T cells and chemical hapten exposure. Background on the study: The sensitizer, 2% DPC, was used on 2 cm by 2 cm of upper inner arm skin.

Findings and limits, study-wide: Having alopecia, donors may respond immunologically unlike healthy people.

TCRdb re-derived calls from the RACE reads in MiXCR, one entry per CDR3 protein. The table records tens of thousands of distinct CDR3 sequences, around 6.8% of them present only once. The time point is: patch test 1, 2 weeks after DPC sensitization. The treatment is: therapeutic diphenylcyclopropenone sensitization with weekly scalp DPC. The authors extracted total RNA from unfractionated whole blood. At patch-test visits, sampling came before the patch test. Sample donors consisted of patients with alopecia, aged 18 to 70 years, who were suitable for DPC. The clonotype was recovered from a woman in her 30s with alopecia areata. Some clones in this sample may be carry-over from other donors' samples. Sequenced material: whole blood, taken in connection with sensitization to the hapten diphenylcyclopropenone (DPC).

The DNA for the CDR3 is TGTGCCACCAGCAGAGATGGGGGGGCAGAAACCCAGTACTTC. Translation gives CATSRDGGAETQYF. The J gene is TRBJ2-5, the V gene TRBV15; possibly TRBD2 for D (7 bases). Per the germline V gene, CDR1 is LNHNV and CDR2 is YYDKDF (reference sequence). Trimming took off 0 bases at V and 8 bases at J, with 13 bases between the two ends. This CDR3 has 14 amino acids.